Below, one T cell receptor (beta chain) is given with its context. Its antigen is not identified. This sample is part of a study of siplizumab effects on memory and regulatory T cells. Study-level points and caveats: A significant reduction in alloreactive sequences traceable to unstimulated CD4+ memory cells was produced by siplizumab. The authors mapped only a minor fraction of alloreactive clones to unstimulated subsets. Naive T cells appeared more varied than memory cells and looked like key alloresponse contributors.

The CDR3 has 16 amino acids. Germline V lookup: CDR1 SEHNR, CDR2 FQNEAQ (reference sequence). With 4 bases clipped from V and 1 base from J, the junction kept 8 bases outside the gene matches. Some clones are missing from TCRdb's copy, which holds only in-frame ones; the method was immunoSEQ multiplex PCR. This repertoire shows roughly 26,000 clones, 84% found once; its top ten account for around a quarter. Specimen: memory CD4+ T cells sorted from blood. The sequence came from a human donor in good health. The chain has TRBV7-9 and TRBJ2-3; 7 bases fit TRBD1. CDR3 sequence: CASSSPMTGRTDTQYF. CDR3 nucleotide sequence: TGTGCCAGCAGCTCACCCATGACAGGGCGCACAGATACGCAGTATTTT.